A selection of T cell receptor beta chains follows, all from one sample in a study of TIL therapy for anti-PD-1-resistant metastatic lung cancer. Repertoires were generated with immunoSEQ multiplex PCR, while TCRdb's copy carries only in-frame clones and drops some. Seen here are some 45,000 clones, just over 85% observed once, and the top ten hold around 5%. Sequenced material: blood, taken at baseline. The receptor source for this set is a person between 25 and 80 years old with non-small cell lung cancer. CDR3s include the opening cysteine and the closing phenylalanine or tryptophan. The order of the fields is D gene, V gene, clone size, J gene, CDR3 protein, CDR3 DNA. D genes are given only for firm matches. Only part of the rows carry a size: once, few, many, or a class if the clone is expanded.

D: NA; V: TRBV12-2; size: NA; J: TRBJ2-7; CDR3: CASRSKGQGSTYEQYF; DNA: TGTGCAAGTCGCTCCAAGGGACAGGGTTCGACCTACGAGCAGTACTTC
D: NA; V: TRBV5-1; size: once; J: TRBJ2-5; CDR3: CASSSNEGQLRRETQYF; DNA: TGCGCCAGCAGCTCCAATGAAGGACAACTGAGGCGTGAGACCCAGTACTTC
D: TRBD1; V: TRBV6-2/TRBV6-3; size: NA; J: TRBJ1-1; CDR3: CASSTNRGTEAFF; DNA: TGTGCCAGCAGTACGAACAGGGGCACTGAAGCTTTCTTT
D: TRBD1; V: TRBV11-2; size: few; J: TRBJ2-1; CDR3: CASSLLSGTGASNEQFF; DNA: TGTGCCAGCAGCCTACTCTCCGGGACAGGGGCTAGCAATGAGCAGTTCTTC
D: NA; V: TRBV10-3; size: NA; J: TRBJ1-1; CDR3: CAISDPSRRAFF; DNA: TGTGCCATCAGTGACCCTTCTCGGAGGGCTTTCTTT
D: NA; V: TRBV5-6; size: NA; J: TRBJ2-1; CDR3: CASSQPGTRAVF; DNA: TGTGCCAGCAGCCAACCGGGAACCCGCGCGGTCTTC
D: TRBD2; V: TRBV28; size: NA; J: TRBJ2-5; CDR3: CASSPPATSAGETQYF; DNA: TGTGCCAGCAGTCCTCCTGCGACTAGCGCGGGTGAGACCCAGTACTTC
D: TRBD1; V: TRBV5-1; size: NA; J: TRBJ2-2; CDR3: CASSPLTGVVGELFF; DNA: TGCGCCAGCAGCCCCCTGACAGGGGTAGTGGGGGAGCTGTTTTTT
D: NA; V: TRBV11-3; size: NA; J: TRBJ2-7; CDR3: CASSLDLGEQYF; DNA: TGTGCCAGCAGCTTAGATCTAGGCGAGCAGTACTTC
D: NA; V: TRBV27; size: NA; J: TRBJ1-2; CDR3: CASSLGPGYGYTF; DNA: TGTGCCAGCAGTTTAGGTCCGGGCTATGGCTACACCTTC
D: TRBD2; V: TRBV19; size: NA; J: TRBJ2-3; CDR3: CASSPYGLAARADTQYF; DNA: TGTGCCAGTAGCCCTTACGGACTAGCGGCGCGTGCTGATACGCAGTATTTT
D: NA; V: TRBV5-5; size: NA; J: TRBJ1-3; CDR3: CASSPASENTIYF; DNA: TGTGCCAGCAGCCCCGCCTCTGAGAACACCATATATTTT
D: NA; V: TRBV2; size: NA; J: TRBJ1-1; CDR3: CASGRQGNTEAFF; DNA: TGTGCCAGCGGAAGGCAGGGGAACACTGAAGCTTTCTTT
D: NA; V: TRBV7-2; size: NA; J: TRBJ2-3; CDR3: CASSLVAGHDTQYF; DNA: TGTGCCAGCAGCTTAGTGGCGGGGCACGATACGCAGTATTTT
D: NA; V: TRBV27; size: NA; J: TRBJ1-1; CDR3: CASSLGRNTEAFF; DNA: TGTGCCAGCAGTTTAGGTAGGAACACTGAAGCTTTCTTT
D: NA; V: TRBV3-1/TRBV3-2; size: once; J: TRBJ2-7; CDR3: CASSNRDLTYEQYF; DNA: TGTGCCAGCAGCAATCGGGATCTAACCTACGAGCAGTACTTC
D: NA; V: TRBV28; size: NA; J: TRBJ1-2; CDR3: CASSWGQLYGYTF; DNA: TGTGCCAGCAGTTGGGGACAACTCTATGGCTACACCTTC
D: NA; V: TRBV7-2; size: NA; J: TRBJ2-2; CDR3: CATRGASNTGELFF; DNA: TGTGCCACCCGGGGCGCCTCGAACACCGGGGAGCTGTTTTTT
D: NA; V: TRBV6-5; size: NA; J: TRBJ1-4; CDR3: CASSSGPGNEKLFF; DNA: TGTGCCAGCAGCTCGGGACCGGGGAATGAAAAACTGTTTTTT
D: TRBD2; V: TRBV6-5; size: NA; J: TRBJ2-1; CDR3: CASSYRLAGYNEQFF; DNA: TGTGCCAGCAGTTACAGACTAGCGGGTTACAATGAGCAGTTCTTC
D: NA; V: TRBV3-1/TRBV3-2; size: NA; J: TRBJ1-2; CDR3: CASSQPDGSSIF; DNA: TGTGCCAGCAGCCAACCGGACGGGAGTTCCATCTTC
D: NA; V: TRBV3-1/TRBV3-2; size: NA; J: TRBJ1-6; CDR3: CASSKNFGRSSYNSPLHF; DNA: TGTGCCAGCAGCAAGAACTTCGGGAGGAGCTCCTATAATTCACCCCTCCACTTT
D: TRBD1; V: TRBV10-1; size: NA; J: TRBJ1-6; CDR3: CASSADRRNSPLHF; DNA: TGCGCCAGCAGTGCGGACAGGAGAAATTCACCCCTCCACTTT
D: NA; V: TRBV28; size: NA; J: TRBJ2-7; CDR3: CASSLGGQWYEQYF; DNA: TGTGCCAGCAGTTTAGGGGGTCAGTGGTACGAGCAGTACTTC
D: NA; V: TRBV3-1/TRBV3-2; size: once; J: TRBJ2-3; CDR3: CASSQDHPPMSTDTQYF; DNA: TGTGCCAGCAGCCAAGATCACCCGCCTATGAGCACAGATACGCAGTATTTT
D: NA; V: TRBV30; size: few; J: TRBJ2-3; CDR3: CAWSPTGSITDTQYF; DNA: TGTGCCTGGAGTCCCACGGGATCGATCACAGATACGCAGTATTTT
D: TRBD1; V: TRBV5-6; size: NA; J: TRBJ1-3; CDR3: CASTLRTGSAGNTIYF; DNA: TGTGCCAGCACCTTGAGGACAGGCTCGGCTGGAAACACCATATATTTT